One and the same sample provided the 21 T cell receptor beta chains below, sequenced in a study of blood T cell repertoires in COVID-19. TCRdb's copy holds only in-frame clones and misses some; the assay was immunoSEQ multiplex PCR. This sample carries some 130,000 clones, around 73% of them seen once, and the ten largest clones take 5.5% to 7%. Material for sequencing was PBMCs or T cells enriched from blood (not recorded which). The receptors come from a woman aged 45 to 65 who had recovered from COVID-19.

The chain uses TRBV5-6 and TRBJ2-7, with D possibly TRBD2 on 6 matching bases. CDR3 length: 14 amino acids. Germline CDR1 SGHDT, CDR2 YYEEEE. Trimming pared 5 bases from V and 2 bases from J, leaving 14 bases between. In nucleotides, the CDR3 is TGTGCCAGCAGTTCGGGGGAGTTTGCCTACGAGCAGTACTTC. Its translation: CASSSGEFAYEQYF. The variable domain in full, completed from reference TRBV5-6 and TRBJ2-7, reads DAGVTQSPTHLIKTRGQQVTLRCSPKSGHDTVSWYQQALGQGPQFIFQYYEEEERQRGNFPDRFSGHQFPNYSSELNVNALLLGDSALYLCASSSGEFAYEQYFGPGTRLTVT.

The chain couples TRBV2 to TRBJ1-4; 8 bases are shared with TRBD1. In germline, CDR1 is SNHLY, CDR2 FYNNEI. The ends lost 6 bases at V and 4 bases at J; junction bases unmatched: 4. CDR3 size: 14 residues. CDR3 residues: CASSDGQGNEKLFF. The CDR3 nucleotides are TGTGCCAGCAGCGATGGACAGGGTAATGAAAAACTGTTTTTT.

This clone has only a few counts. This chain links TRBV7-8 with TRBJ1-1, with no clear D. Germline V gives CDR1 SGHVS, CDR2 FQNEAQ. This CDR3 is built from 14 residues. V was cut by 1 base and J by 4 bases, with 10 bases left in between. The CDR3 here is CASSLEGGLTEAFF. The CDR3 DNA sequence: TGTGCCAGCAGCTTAGAGGGAGGGCTCACTGAAGCTTTCTTT. The full variable domain, its missing parts supplied by reference TRBV7-8 and TRBJ1-1, is GAGVSQSPRYKVAKRGQDVALRCDPISGHVSLFWYQQALGQGPEFLTYFQNEAQLDKSGLPSDRFFAERPEGSVSTLKIQRTQQEDSAVYLCASSLEGGLTEAFFGQGTRLTVV.

The gene calls are TRBV18 and TRBJ2-7; D is uncertain. V shed 2 bases and J shed 3 bases, with 8 bases lying between them. The germline gives CDR1 KGHSH, CDR2 LQKENI. This CDR3 region has 13 residues. The CDR3 protein is CASSPGASYEQYV. The CDR3 nucleotides read TGTGCCAGCTCACCAGGAGCCAGCTACGAGCAGTACGTC.

This clone was found once. The V call is TRBV18, the J call TRBJ2-1; 14 positions agree with TRBD2. The ends lost 4 bases at V and 9 bases at J; junction bases unmatched: 8. CDR3 length equals 16 residues. Germline V gene lookup returns CDR1 KGHSH and CDR2 LQKENI. The CDR3 DNA is TGTGCCAGCTCACGGTTGACTAGCGGGGGGGCCTCTGAGCAGTTCTTC. This gives the protein CASSRLTSGGASEQFF.

The gene calls are TRBV5-1 and TRBJ2-3, with TRBD2 matching 8 bases. The germline V gene has CDR1 SGHRS and CDR2 YFSETQ. The J segment lost 0 bases and the V segment lost 2 bases, leaving 2 bases of the junction unmatched. The CDR3 is 15 residues long. CDR3: CASSFKRGSTDTQYF. Written as DNA, the CDR3 is TGCGCCAGCAGCTTTAAGCGGGGGAGCACAGATACGCAGTATTTT.

The rearrangement joins TRBV2 to TRBJ1-2; tentatively, D is TRBD1 (6 bases). The CDR3 has 15 residues. Trimming shortened V by 7 bases and J by 4 bases, and 19 bases separated the two germline ends. Germline V lookup: CDR1 SNHLY, CDR2 FYNNEI. The CDR3 here is CASIPDQGRIYGYTF. The CDR3 DNA is TGTGCCAGCATTCCCGACCAGGGGAGAATCTATGGCTACACCTTC.

Note on this clone: Other nucleotide sequences in the sample specify the same CDR3. This chain uses TRBV28 with TRBJ1-2, with D tentatively TRBD1 (6 bases). The CDR3 is 14 residues long. Trimming cost V 6 bases and J 3 bases, with 14 bases left between them. Germline assignment: CDR1 MDHEN and CDR2 SYDVKM. The CDR3 coding sequence is TGTGCCAGCAGCCTAAACAGGGTAGACTATGGCTACACCTTC. Amino acid sequence: CASSLNRVDYGYTF.

V gene TRBV12-3 or TRBV12-4 combines with J gene TRBJ1-5; D possibly corresponds to TRBD1 (6 bases). The CDR3 runs to 13 residues. V was clipped by 8 bases and J by 9 bases, with 17 bases between them. This CDR3 reads CASRWDTAGPQHF. CDR3 nucleotides: TGTGCCAGCCGATGGGACACCGCGGGGCCCCAGCATTTT.

This sequence joins TRBV18 and TRBJ1-5, with TRBD1 as a possible D gene (6 bases). Germline CDR1 reads KGHSH; CDR2 reads LQKENI. The germline V and J ends were trimmed by 3 bases and 4 bases, with 16 bases remaining between them. The CDR3 extends over 16 amino acids. CDR3 region: CASSPYREKVNQPQHF. In nucleotides, the CDR3 is TGTGCCAGCTCACCGTACAGGGAGAAGGTGAATCAGCCCCAGCATTTT.

This chain links TRBV10-3 with TRBJ2-3; D remains unclear. This CDR3 is 15 amino acids long. Trimming left V 2 bases short and J 1 base short, with 10 bases between. Germline CDR1 ENHRY, CDR2 SYGVKD. CDR3 sequence reads: CAISENPTGTDTQYF. The CDR3 DNA sequence: TGTGCCATCAGTGAGAACCCCACAGGCACAGATACGCAGTATTTT.

The CDR3 region has the DNA TGTGCCAGCAGCTACAGGGTCACCGGGGAGCTGTTTTTT. Encoded protein: CASSYRVTGELFF. The chain joins TRBV13 to TRBJ2-2, with a possible D match to TRBD1 (6 bases). V was trimmed by 4 bases and J by 4 bases, leaving 7 bases between them. There are 13 residues in the CDR3. Germline assignment: CDR1 PRHDT and CDR2 FYEKMQ (reference sequence). The full variable domain, in which reference TRBV13 and TRBJ2-2 provide the parts outside the CDR3, is AAGVIQSPRHLIKEKRETATLKCYPIPRHDTVYWYQQGPGQDPQFLISFYEKMQSDKGSIPDRFSAQQFSDYHSELNMSSLELGDSALYFCASSYRVTGELFFGEGSRLTVL.

CDR3 sequence: CASSLNLNYGYTF. The CDR3 DNA follows: TGTGCCAGCAGCTTGAATCTAAACTATGGCTACACCTTC. The chain uses TRBV5-5 and TRBJ1-2, with unresolved D. This CDR3 region has 13 residues. From germline, CDR1 is SGHKS and CDR2 YYEKEE (reference sequence). V lost 1 base, J lost 2 bases, and 6 bases lay in between.

V gene TRBV3-1 (or the pseudogene TRBV3-2) combines with J gene TRBJ1-2; 7 nucleotides line up with TRBD1. This CDR3 region has 15 residues. Germline V gives CDR1 LGHDT, CDR2 YNNKEL (reference sequence). Losses at the gene ends were 5 bases for V and 0 bases for J; bases not matched to a gene: 6. CDR3: CASSIATGTNYGYTF. CDR3 sequence (DNA): TGTGCCAGCAGCATTGCGACAGGGACTAACTATGGCTACACCTTC.

This clone was found a few times. V is TRBV2 and J is TRBJ2-3; 11 bases align to TRBD2. Germline CDR1 reads SNHLY; CDR2 reads FYNNEI. The CDR3 totals 14 residues. Trimming cost V 9 bases and J 7 bases; bases outside gene matches: 9. For the CDR3, the DNA is TGTGCCAGTCTAGCGGGGGGCGGTTTTTATACGCAGTATTTT. Residues: CASLAGGGFYTQYF.

DNA for the CDR3: TGCGCCAGCAGCCAGGCGGGGAGGACTGAAGCTTTCTTT. Protein product: CASSQAGRTEAFF. The chain couples TRBV4-1 to TRBJ1-1, with D uncertain. The CDR3 has 13 residues. Trimming pared 3 bases from V and 5 bases from J, leaving 10 bases between. Germline V gene data show CDR1 as MGHRA and CDR2 as YSYEKL.

This clone has just one count. The J gene is TRBJ1-2, the V gene TRBV18; D ambiguous. V lost 4 bases and J lost 1, with 10 bases in between. This CDR3 is 14 amino acids long. Germline V gives CDR1 KGHSH, CDR2 LQKENI. CDR3 in amino acids: CASSREEVNYGYTF. As DNA, the CDR3 is TGTGCCAGCTCACGAGAGGAGGTTAACTATGGCTACACCTTC.

In its sample, this clone was seen many times. The chain recombines TRBV2 with TRBJ1-5; TRBD1 is a possible D gene (6 bases). V shed 7 bases and J shed 2 bases, with 30 bases lying between them. Germline loops: CDR1 SNHLY, CDR2 FYNNEI. The length of the CDR3 is 20 residues. CDR3 sequence reads: CASIPHPWDIPGGGNQPQHF. CDR3 nucleotide sequence: TGTGCCAGCATCCCTCACCCCTGGGACATCCCTGGGGGCGGCAATCAGCCCCAGCATTTT.

This sequence joins TRBV28 and TRBJ1-1, with a weak D call TRBD1 (5 bases). In germline, CDR1 is MDHEN, CDR2 SYDVKM. Trimming cost V 3 bases and J 4 bases, with 15 bases left between them. CDR3 size: 15 residues. As DNA, the CDR3 is TGTGCCAGCAGTTTCTGGGGCCGTATGGGCACTGAAGCTTTCTTT. Residues: CASSFWGRMGTEAFF. The complete variable domain, with remaining parts taken from reference TRBV28 and TRBJ1-1, reads DVKVTQSSRYLVKRTGEKVFLECVQDMDHENMFWYRQDPGLGLRLIYFSYDVKMKEKGDIPEGYSVSREKKERFSLILESASTNQTSMYLCASSFWGRMGTEAFFGQGTRLTVV.

Note on this clone: The sample carries other DNA sequences with the same CDR3. V is TRBV7-3 and J is TRBJ1-1; no clear D. Deletions cut 5 bases from V and 3 bases from J, with 13 bases between. Germline assignment: CDR1 SGHTA and CDR2 FQGTGA. CDR3 length: 14 amino acids. CDR3 residues: CASSPSGGYTEAFF. CDR3 DNA: TGTGCCAGCAGCCCCTCGGGCGGGTACACTGAAGCTTTCTTT.

The gene calls are TRBV7-6 and TRBJ1-1, with 8 nucleotides matching TRBD1. V was clipped by 5 bases and J by 3 bases; unmatched bases: 11. The V gene's germline CDR1 is SGHVS and CDR2 FNYEAQ. This CDR3 comprises 16 residues. The CDR3 protein is CASSREGYRGDTEAFF. The CDR3 nucleotides are TGTGCCAGCAGCCGAGAGGGCTACAGGGGGGACACTGAAGCTTTCTTT.